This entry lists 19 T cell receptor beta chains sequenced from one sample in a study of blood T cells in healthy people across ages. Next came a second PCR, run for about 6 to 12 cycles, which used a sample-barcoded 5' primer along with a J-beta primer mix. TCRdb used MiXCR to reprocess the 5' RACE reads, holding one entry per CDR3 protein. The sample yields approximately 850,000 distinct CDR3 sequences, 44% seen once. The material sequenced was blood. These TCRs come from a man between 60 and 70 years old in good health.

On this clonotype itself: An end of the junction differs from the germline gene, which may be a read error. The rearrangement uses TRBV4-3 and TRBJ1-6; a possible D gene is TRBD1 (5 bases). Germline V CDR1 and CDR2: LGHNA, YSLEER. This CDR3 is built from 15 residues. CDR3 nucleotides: TGCGCCAGCAACCAAGCGAGACAGTCTAATTCACCCCTCCACTTT. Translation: CASNQARQSNSPLHF.

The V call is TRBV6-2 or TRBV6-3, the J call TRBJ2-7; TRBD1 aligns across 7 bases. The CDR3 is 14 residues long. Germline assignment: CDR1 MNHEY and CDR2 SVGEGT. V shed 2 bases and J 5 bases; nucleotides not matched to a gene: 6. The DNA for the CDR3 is TGTGCCAGCAGTTACAACAGGGGAATCCACGAGCAGTACTTC. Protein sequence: CASSYNRGIHEQYF.

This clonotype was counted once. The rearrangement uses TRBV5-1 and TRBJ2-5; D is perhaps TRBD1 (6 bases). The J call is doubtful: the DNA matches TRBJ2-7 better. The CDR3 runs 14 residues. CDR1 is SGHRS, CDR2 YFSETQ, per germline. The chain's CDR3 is CASSTGTSPYEQYF. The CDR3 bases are TGCGCCAGCAGCACCGGGACAAGTCCCTACGAGCAGTACTTC.

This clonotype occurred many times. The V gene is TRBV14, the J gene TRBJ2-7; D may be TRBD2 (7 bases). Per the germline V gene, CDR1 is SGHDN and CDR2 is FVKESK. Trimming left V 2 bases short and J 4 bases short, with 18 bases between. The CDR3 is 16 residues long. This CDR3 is CASSQSGWGGPYEQYF. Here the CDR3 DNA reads TGTGCCAGCAGCCAAAGTGGTTGGGGGGGCCCATACGAGCAGTACTTC.

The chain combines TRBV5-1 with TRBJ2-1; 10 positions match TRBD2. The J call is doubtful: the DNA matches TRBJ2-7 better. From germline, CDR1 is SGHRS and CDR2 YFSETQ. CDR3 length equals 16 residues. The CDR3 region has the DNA TGCGCCAGCAGCGGCGGACTAGCGGATATGTACAATGAGCAGTACTTC. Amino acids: CASSGGLADMYNEQYF.

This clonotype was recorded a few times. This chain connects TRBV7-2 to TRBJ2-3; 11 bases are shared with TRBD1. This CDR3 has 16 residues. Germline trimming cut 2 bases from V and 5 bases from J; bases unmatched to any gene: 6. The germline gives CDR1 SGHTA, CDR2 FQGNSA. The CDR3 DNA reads TGTGCCAGCAGCTTACTAGGACAGGGGGCTAAAGATACGCAGTATTTT. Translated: CASSLLGQGAKDTQYF.

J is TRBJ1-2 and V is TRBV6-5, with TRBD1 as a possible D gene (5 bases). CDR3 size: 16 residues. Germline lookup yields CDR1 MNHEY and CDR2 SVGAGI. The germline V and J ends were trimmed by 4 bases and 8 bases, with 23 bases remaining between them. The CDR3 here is CASSSVLGGKIVGYTF. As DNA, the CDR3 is TGTGCCAGCAGTTCCGTCCTTGGGGGGAAAATAGTAGGCTACACCTTC.

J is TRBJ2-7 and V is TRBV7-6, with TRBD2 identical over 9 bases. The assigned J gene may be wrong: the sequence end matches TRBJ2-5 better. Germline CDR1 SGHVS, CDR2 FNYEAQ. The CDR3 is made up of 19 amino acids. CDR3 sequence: CASSLPKGGGVKLRETQYF. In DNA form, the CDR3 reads TGTGCCAGCAGCTTGCCCAAAGGCGGGGGGGTCAAGTTAAGAGAGACCCAGTACTTC.

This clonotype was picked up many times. The CDR3 here is CASTGTGRTQYF. CDR3 nucleotide sequence: TGTGCCAGTACCGGGACTGGGAGGACCCAGTACTTC. This rearrangement joins TRBV12-3 or TRBV12-4 to TRBJ2-5; D is possibly TRBD2 (6 bases). V lost 9 bases and J 7 bases, leaving 15 bases between the germline ends. This CDR3 region has 12 residues.

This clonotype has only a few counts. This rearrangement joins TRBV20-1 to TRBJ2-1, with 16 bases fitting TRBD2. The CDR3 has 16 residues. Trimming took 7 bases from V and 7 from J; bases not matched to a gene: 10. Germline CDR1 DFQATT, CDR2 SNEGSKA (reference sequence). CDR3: CSVPGLAGGPRNEQFF. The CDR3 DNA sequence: TGCAGTGTTCCGGGACTAGCGGGGGGGCCGAGGAATGAGCAGTTCTTC.

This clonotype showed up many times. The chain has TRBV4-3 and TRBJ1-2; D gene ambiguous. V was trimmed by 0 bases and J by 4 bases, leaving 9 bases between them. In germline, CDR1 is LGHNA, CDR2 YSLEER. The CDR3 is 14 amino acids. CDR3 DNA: TGCGCCAGCAGCCAAGAGGCCAGGAGCTATGGCTACACCTTC. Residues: CASSQEARSYGYTF.

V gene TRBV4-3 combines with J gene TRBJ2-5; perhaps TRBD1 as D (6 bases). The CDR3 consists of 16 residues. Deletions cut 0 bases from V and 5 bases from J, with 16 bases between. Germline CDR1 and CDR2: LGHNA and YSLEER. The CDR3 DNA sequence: TGCGCCAGCAGCCAAGATCTAGGGTCAGGGGATGAGACCCAGTACTTC. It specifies CASSQDLGSGDETQYF.

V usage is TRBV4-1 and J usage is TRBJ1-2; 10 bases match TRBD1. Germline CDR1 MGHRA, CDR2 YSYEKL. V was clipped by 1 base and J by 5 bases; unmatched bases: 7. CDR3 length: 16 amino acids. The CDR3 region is CASSQAGTGDGYGYTF. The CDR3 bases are TGCGCCAGCAGCCAAGCCGGGACAGGGGATGGTTATGGCTACACCTTC.

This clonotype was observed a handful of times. CDR3 sequence reads: CASSRGTSYEQYF. The CDR3 nucleotides are TGTGCCAGCAGCCGAGGGACTTCCTACGAGCAGTACTTC. The V gene is TRBV7-2, the J gene TRBJ2-7; D possibly corresponds to TRBD2 (6 bases). There are 13 residues in the CDR3. Trimming stripped 5 bases from V and 1 base from J, with 9 bases between. Germline CDR1 reads SGHTA; CDR2 reads FQGNSA.

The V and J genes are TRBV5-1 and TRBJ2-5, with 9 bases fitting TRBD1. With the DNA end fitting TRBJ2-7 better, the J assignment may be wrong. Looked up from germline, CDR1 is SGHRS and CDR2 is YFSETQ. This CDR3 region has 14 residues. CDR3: CASSYGDRANEQYF. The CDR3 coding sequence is TGCGCCAGCAGCTATGGGGACAGGGCGAACGAGCAGTACTTC.

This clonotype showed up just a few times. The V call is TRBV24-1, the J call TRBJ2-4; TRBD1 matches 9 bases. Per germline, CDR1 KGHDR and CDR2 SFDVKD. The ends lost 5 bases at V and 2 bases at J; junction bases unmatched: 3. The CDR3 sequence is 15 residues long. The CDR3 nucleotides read TGTGCCACCAGTGCCGGACAGGGGCCCAAAAACATTCAGTACTTC. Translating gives CATSAGQGPKNIQYF.

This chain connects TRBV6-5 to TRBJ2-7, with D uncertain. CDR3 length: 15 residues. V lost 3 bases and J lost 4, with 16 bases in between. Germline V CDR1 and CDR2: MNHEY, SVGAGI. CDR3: CASSYGGARQYEQYF. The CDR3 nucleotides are TGTGCCAGCAGTTATGGTGGTGCTCGGCAATACGAGCAGTACTTC.

The CDR3 nucleotides are TGTGCCAGCAGTTACCAGGACAGCTCCTACAATGAGCAGTTCTTC. It specifies CASSYQDSSYNEQFF. V usage is TRBV12-3 or TRBV12-4 and J usage is TRBJ2-1; D perhaps matches TRBD1 (6 bases). This CDR3 comprises 15 residues. The ends were cut back, 4 bases at V and 0 bases at J, with 10 bases in the middle.

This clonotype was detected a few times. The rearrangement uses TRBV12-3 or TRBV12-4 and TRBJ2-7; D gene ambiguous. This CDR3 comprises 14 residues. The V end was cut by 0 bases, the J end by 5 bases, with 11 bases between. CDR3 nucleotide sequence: TGTGCCAGCAGTTTAGCTGGCGGCGTTCACGAGCAGTACTTC. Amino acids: CASSLAGGVHEQYF.